Listed below are T cell receptor beta chains from one sample, sequenced in a study of blood T cell repertoires in COVID-19. Sequenced by immunoSEQ multiplex PCR; TCRdb stores in-frame clones only, minus some. Among more than 100,000 clones, roughly nine tenths were seen once, and the ten largest hold about a sixth. The sample was peripheral blood. Every receptor here comes from a woman aged 80 or over in a cohort sampled during active COVID-19. Each CDR3 is given with its conserved first and last residue. Fields, in order: CDR3 DNA, CDR3 protein, J gene, D gene, CDR3 length, clone size, V gene. D genes are given only for firm matches. Clone size appears in some rows only: once, few, many, or a class for an expanded clone.

DNA: TGTGCCAGCAGCTTAGCGGGCGGGGGGGCCACAGATACGCAGTATTTT
CDR3: CASSLAGGGATDTQYF
J: TRBJ2-3
D: TRBD2
length: 16
size: .
V: TRBV7-9

DNA: TGTGCCAGCAGCACCCCCGGGGGGCAGGTTCAAGGTGAAGCTTTCTTT
CDR3: CASSTPGGQVQGEAFF
J: TRBJ1-1
D: .
length: 16
size: .
V: TRBV7-9

DNA: TGTGCCAGCCGGACCCGACAGATTATCCAGCCCCAGCATTTT
CDR3: CASRTRQIIQPQHF
J: TRBJ1-5
D: .
length: 14
size: .
V: TRBV6-6

DNA: TGTGCCAGCAGCTTCGCAGGGGCGAACTCTGGAAACACCATATATTTT
CDR3: CASSFAGANSGNTIYF
J: TRBJ1-3
D: .
length: 16
size: .
V: TRBV5-6

DNA: TGTGCCAGTAGTATCGTGTCCCCACTGTCCCAAGAGACCCAGTACTTC
CDR3: CASSIVSPLSQETQYF
J: TRBJ2-5
D: .
length: 16
size: once
V: TRBV19

DNA: TGCGCCAGCACCTCCGGACATACCAACACCGGGGAGCTGTTTTTT
CDR3: CASTSGHTNTGELFF
J: TRBJ2-2
D: .
length: 15
size: .
V: TRBV5-1

DNA: TGTGCCAGCAGTGACAGGGATCAGCCCCAGCATTTT
CDR3: CASSDRDQPQHF
J: TRBJ1-5
D: .
length: 12
size: .
V: TRBV6-1

DNA: TGTGCCACCAGTGGGGGGGGCCTCTACAATGAGCAGTTCTTC
CDR3: CATSGGGLYNEQFF
J: TRBJ2-1
D: .
length: 14
size: .
V: TRBV24-1

DNA: TGTGCCAGCTCCCTTAGTAGTAGGAGCTCCTACGAGCAGTACTTC
CDR3: CASSLSSRSSYEQYF
J: TRBJ2-7
D: .
length: 15
size: .
V: TRBV2

DNA: TGCGCCAGCAGCGCGGGACTAGCGGGGGGCTCCTACGAGCAGTACTTC
CDR3: CASSAGLAGGSYEQYF
J: TRBJ2-7
D: TRBD2
length: 16
size: .
V: TRBV5-1

DNA: TGCGCCAGCAGCAGGACTAGCGGGGCGGTAGGAAATGAGCAGTTCTTC
CDR3: CASSRTSGAVGNEQFF
J: TRBJ2-1
D: TRBD2
length: 16
size: .
V: TRBV5-1

DNA: TGTGCCACGCTAAGGACATTCACCTACGAGCAGTACTTC
CDR3: CATLRTFTYEQYF
J: TRBJ2-7
D: .
length: 13
size: .
V: TRBV10-3

DNA: TGTGCCAGCATGGACAGGGTTTCATCTGGGGCCAACGTCCTGACTTTC
CDR3: CASMDRVSSGANVLTF
J: TRBJ2-6
D: TRBD1
length: 16
size: .
V: TRBV6-4

DNA: TGTGCCAGCACTCCGAATCAGCCCCAGCATTTT
CDR3: CASTPNQPQHF
J: TRBJ1-5
D: .
length: 11
size: .
V: TRBV27

DNA: TGTGCCAGCAGCCCCCAACGACAGTATACGCAGTATTTT
CDR3: CASSPQRQYTQYF
J: TRBJ2-3
D: .
length: 13
size: .
V: TRBV11-1

DNA: TGTGCCAGCAGCTTAGAAGGGGGGGTGAGTGGCTACACCTTC
CDR3: CASSLEGGVSGYTF
J: TRBJ1-2
D: .
length: 14
size: .
V: TRBV11-2

DNA: TGTGCCAGCAGCTCCTCCCGCGGGCGCGACGAGCAGTACTTC
CDR3: CASSSSRGRDEQYF
J: TRBJ2-7
D: .
length: 14
size: .
V: TRBV27

DNA: TGTGCCAGCTCATCCATTCCGGGACAGGGTGGGGATGAGCAGTTCTTC
CDR3: CASSSIPGQGGDEQFF
J: TRBJ2-1
D: TRBD1
length: 16
size: .
V: TRBV18

DNA: TGCGCCAGCAGCTTGGACCCTACGGGGGGCGGAGGGGACGGGGAGCTGTTTTTT
CDR3: CASSLDPTGGGGDGELFF
J: TRBJ2-2
D: .
length: 18
size: few
V: TRBV5-1

DNA: TGTGCCAGCAGCCTCCCGGGACACACCAACACTGAAGCTTTCTTT
CDR3: CASSLPGHTNTEAFF
J: TRBJ1-1
D: .
length: 15
size: .
V: TRBV6-5

DNA: TGTGCCAGCAGCCCCCCGGGACAGGGATTCCAAAAACTGTTTTTT
CDR3: CASSPPGQGFQKLFF
J: TRBJ1-4
D: TRBD1
length: 15
size: few
V: TRBV4-2

DNA: TGTGCCAGCAGGTCAGGGGTTAAGAACACTGAAGCTTTCTTT
CDR3: CASRSGVKNTEAFF
J: TRBJ1-1
D: .
length: 14
size: .
V: TRBV3-1/TRBV3-2

DNA: TGTGCCAGCAGCTTGGCCGGGACAGCGAACACTGAAGCTTTCTTT
CDR3: CASSLAGTANTEAFF
J: TRBJ1-1
D: TRBD1
length: 15
size: .
V: TRBV5-4

DNA: TGTGCCAGCAGCCAAGGGGGGACTAGAAATGAGCAGTTCTTC
CDR3: CASSQGGTRNEQFF
J: TRBJ2-1
D: TRBD2
length: 14
size: .
V: TRBV3-1/TRBV3-2

DNA: TGCGCCAGCACCGGGGACACCTACGAGCAGTACTTC
CDR3: CASTGDTYEQYF
J: TRBJ2-7
D: .
length: 12
size: .
V: TRBV5-1

DNA: TGTGCCAGCAGCCGGGGGACCCTCTCTGGAAACACCATATATTTT
CDR3: CASSRGTLSGNTIYF
J: TRBJ1-3
D: .
length: 15
size: .
V: TRBV11-1

DNA: TGCGCCAGCAGCCGGCAGGTCAGGGAGGTACCCTATGGCTACACCTTC
CDR3: CASSRQVREVPYGYTF
J: TRBJ1-2
D: .
length: 16
size: .
V: TRBV4-1

DNA: TGTGCCAGCAGTTTATCTCCCGCGGGGACAGTTAGGACCTACGAGCAGTACTTC
CDR3: CASSLSPAGTVRTYEQYF
J: TRBJ2-7
D: .
length: 18
size: .
V: TRBV27

DNA: TGTGCCAGCAGCCGTCAAGGGAGGGGGGAGACCCAGTACTTC
CDR3: CASSRQGRGETQYF
J: TRBJ2-5
D: .
length: 14
size: .
V: TRBV11-3

DNA: TGTGCCAGCAGCTTAGCGGGGGGATTCCAAGAGACCCAGTACTTC
CDR3: CASSLAGGFQETQYF
J: TRBJ2-5
D: .
length: 15
size: once
V: TRBV7-8

DNA: TGTGCCAGCAGCCAAGCCGGGACAGGGTACGGACAGCCCCAGCATTTT
CDR3: CASSQAGTGYGQPQHF
J: TRBJ1-5
D: TRBD1
length: 16
size: once
V: TRBV3-1/TRBV3-2

DNA: TGTGCCAGCAGATATCCGGGACAGGGCCCTTTT
CDR3: CASRYPGQGPF
J: TRBJ1-6
D: TRBD1
length: 11
size: .
V: TRBV7-2

DNA: TGTGCCAGCAGCAGACTAGCTGGGGAGCAGTTCTTC
CDR3: CASSRLAGEQFF
J: TRBJ2-1
D: TRBD2
length: 12
size: .
V: TRBV7-9

DNA: TGTGCCAGCAGCCAGGGACAGGTTGGAAACATTCAGTACTTC
CDR3: CASSQGQVGNIQYF
J: TRBJ2-4
D: TRBD1
length: 14
size: .
V: TRBV4-2

DNA: TGTGCCAGCAGTGCGGGACAGGGCTCCTACAATGAGCAGTTCTTC
CDR3: CASSAGQGSYNEQFF
J: TRBJ2-1
D: TRBD1
length: 15
size: .
V: TRBV2

DNA: TGTGCCAGCAGCTTAGGACAGGGGGATGAGCAGTACTTC
CDR3: CASSLGQGDEQYF
J: TRBJ2-7
D: TRBD1
length: 13
size: .
V: TRBV11-3

DNA: TGTGCCAGTACTGACAGACAGGGAAGGATCACTGAAGCTTTCTTT
CDR3: CASTDRQGRITEAFF
J: TRBJ1-1
D: TRBD1
length: 15
size: .
V: TRBV19

DNA: TGTGCCAGCACCCGGACTAGCGGGGGAGGGCGGGAGACCCAGTACTTC
CDR3: CASTRTSGGGRETQYF
J: TRBJ2-5
D: TRBD2
length: 16
size: once
V: TRBV7-9

DNA: TGTGCCAGCAGTCTACAAGAGACCCAGTACTTC
CDR3: CASSLQETQYF
J: TRBJ2-5
D: .
length: 11
size: .
V: TRBV6-2/TRBV6-3

DNA: TGTGCCAGCAGCCTTGGGCTCTATGGCTACACCTTC
CDR3: CASSLGLYGYTF
J: TRBJ1-2
D: .
length: 12
size: .
V: TRBV11-2

DNA: TGTGCCAGTAGTATAGATGGACAAGGCTATGGCTACACCTTC
CDR3: CASSIDGQGYGYTF
J: TRBJ1-2
D: .
length: 14
size: .
V: TRBV19

DNA: TGTGCCTTGACGTGCAGGGGAGGGAGTGGCTACACCTTC
CDR3: CALTCRGGSGYTF
J: TRBJ1-2
D: .
length: 13
size: .
V: TRBV30

DNA: TGTGCCAGCAGCGTAGGTGGGGGGGCGAGGGGAAACACTGAAGCTTTCTTT
CDR3: CASSVGGGARGNTEAFF
J: TRBJ1-1
D: .
length: 17
size: .
V: TRBV9

DNA: TGTGCCAGTAGTATTATTACGGGAGGGGGGTACAATGAGCAGTTCTTC
CDR3: CASSIITGGGYNEQFF
J: TRBJ2-1
D: TRBD2
length: 16
size: .
V: TRBV19

DNA: TGCGCCAGCAGTGAGGTGACAGAAGGCAATCAGCCCCAGCATTTT
CDR3: CASSEVTEGNQPQHF
J: TRBJ1-5
D: .
length: 15
size: .
V: TRBV10-1

DNA: TGTGCCAGCAGTTTGGGACAACCCTACGAGCAGTACTTC
CDR3: CASSLGQPYEQYF
J: TRBJ2-7
D: .
length: 13
size: .
V: TRBV6-5

DNA: TGTGCCAGCAGTTATGGGTCAGGGTCCAATCAGCCCCAGCATTTT
CDR3: CASSYGSGSNQPQHF
J: TRBJ1-5
D: .
length: 15
size: .
V: TRBV6-6

DNA: TGTGCCAGCAGAATCGCGGGGAGCTCCTACAATGAGCAGTTCTTC
CDR3: CASRIAGSSYNEQFF
J: TRBJ2-1
D: .
length: 15
size: .
V: TRBV7-2

DNA: TGTGCCTGGAGTGTTACACGTAACACTGAAGCTTTCTTT
CDR3: CAWSVTRNTEAFF
J: TRBJ1-1
D: .
length: 13
size: .
V: TRBV30

DNA: TGTGCCAGCAGACCTGACAGGGCCGGTGGCTACACCTTC
CDR3: CASRPDRAGGYTF
J: TRBJ1-2
D: TRBD1
length: 13
size: few
V: TRBV3-1/TRBV3-2

DNA: TGCAGCGTAGCAGGAATGGATGAAGCTTTCTTT
CDR3: CSVAGMDEAFF
J: TRBJ1-1
D: .
length: 11
size: .
V: TRBV29-1

DNA: TGTGCCAGCAGCCCTAGGCACCAGGGGTTGGATCAGCCCCAGCATTTT
CDR3: CASSPRHQGLDQPQHF
J: TRBJ1-5
D: .
length: 16
size: once
V: TRBV4-2